The sequence of this TCR beta chain was determined in a study of identical twins listed by TCRdb under 2016. Study-level background: The study deep-sequenced TCR alpha and beta repertoires from monozygotic twins, unrelated adults of various ages and cord blood to test whether fetal clonotypes persist. Replicate twin experiments were performed at different times using different library preparation protocols to rule out contamination.

CDR1 SGHRS and CDR2 YFSETQ are derived from the germline V gene. The CDR3 covers 13 residues, taking in both the cysteine and the phenylalanine. CDR3 DNA is the only sequence kept; it has 39 bases, read in frame from the first base. After removal of 5 bases from V and 4 bases from J, the junction retains 5 bases not matched to a gene. The library was prepared using 5' RACE. The instrument was an Illumina HiSeq 2000. A universal primer binding site was introduced by template switching, and a unique molecular identifier was present in the final cDNA, enabling accurate counting of TCR cDNA molecules. First-strand cDNA for TCR alpha and beta chains was synthesized from specific primers in the conserved constant-segment region. To control for contamination, each cDNA library was double barcoded with a SMART-Mk sample barcode plus Illumina barcodes. TruSeq adapter sequences, together with Illumina sample barcodes, were added in two successive PCR steps. The Illumina HiSeq platform was used with custom primers to sequence TCR alpha and beta cDNA libraries. The study's own analysis went as follows. MiGEC was used to process raw reads and extract unique molecular identifiers, and MiXCR was used to find CDR3 positions. For each individual, recombination models were inferred using an EM algorithm with the repgenHMM and IGoR tools. The analysis of shared clonotypes was done with the tcR package in R, with sharing normalized by the product of cloneset sizes. To study raw recombination free of thymic and clonal selection effects, out-of-frame nonproductive sequences were analyzed. The public reads were reanalyzed by TCRdb: fastp trimming at Q25, MiXCR alignment, in-frame beta chains only. CDR3 protein sequences are deduplicated, and each keeps its most common genes and DNA. These V and J calls originate from TCRdb's pipeline instead of the authors' own analysis. The sample contains about 530,000 distinct CDR3 sequences, about 20% of them found a single time. Approximately 0.52% of the sample is held by the ten biggest clonotypes.

Only healthy Caucasian donors were included. The twin cohort comprised three pairs of female monozygotic twins, all aged about 18 to 30 years. Positive isolation kits from Invitrogen were used to isolate CD4+ and CD8+ T cell populations. Only a few counts were recorded for this clonotype. Its specific antigen is unknown. No much larger clonotype is one base removed from it; base qualities were not supplied. What the work shows at the level of the full study, not this receptor alone: Invariant T cells such as MAIT and iNKT could partly confound zero-insertion analyses, though diverse VJ usage argued against this for most clonotypes. Fewer insertions were carried by abundant cord blood beta clonotypes, a similar but weaker trend appeared in young adult naive repertoires, and no such trend appeared in memory repertoires. In monozygotic twins, out-of-frame TCR alpha sharing was systematically underestimated by recombination models, although the models agreed with sharing between unrelated individuals. A weaker excess of twin sharing was found in beta out-of-frame sequences because the signal-to-noise ratio was lowered by fewer shared sequences. Compared with coincidental sharing between unrelated individuals, an excess of low generation-probability sequences was observed among out-of-frame TCR alpha sequences shared between twins. Because the same donors could not be followed over many years, conclusions were based on cross-sectional statistical analysis.

This sample also belongs to another study, concerning yellow fever vaccine responses in identical twins. As that second paper reports: According to the authors, the vaccine-induced T cell response in identical twins seemed to be partly convergent and partly specific to each individual. The study precisely tracked vaccine-responding T cell clones in identical twins.

The sequenced material came from CD4+ T cells sorted from blood. This clonotype originated in a woman between 18 and 29 years old in good health. The chain is assembled from TRBV5-1 and TRBJ1-1; TRBD1 aligns with 7 central bases. In nucleotide form, the sequence is TGCGCCAGCAGTCAGGGGGGTGCCACTGAAGCTTTCTTT. Its protein is CASSQGGATEAFF.